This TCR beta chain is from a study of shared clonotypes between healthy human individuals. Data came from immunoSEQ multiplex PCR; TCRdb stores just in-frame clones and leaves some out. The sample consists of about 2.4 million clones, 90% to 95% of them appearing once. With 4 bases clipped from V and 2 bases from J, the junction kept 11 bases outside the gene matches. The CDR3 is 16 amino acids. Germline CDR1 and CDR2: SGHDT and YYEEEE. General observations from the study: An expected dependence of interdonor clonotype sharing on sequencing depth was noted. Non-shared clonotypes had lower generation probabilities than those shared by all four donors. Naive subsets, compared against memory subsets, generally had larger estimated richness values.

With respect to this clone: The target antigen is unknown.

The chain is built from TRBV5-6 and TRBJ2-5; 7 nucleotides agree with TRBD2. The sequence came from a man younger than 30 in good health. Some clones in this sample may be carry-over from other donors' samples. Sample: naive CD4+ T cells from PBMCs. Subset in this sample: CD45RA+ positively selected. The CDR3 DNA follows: TGTGCCAGCAGCCCGACTCTAGCGGTTGCGCAAGAGACCCAGTACTTC. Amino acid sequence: CASSPTLAVAQETQYF.